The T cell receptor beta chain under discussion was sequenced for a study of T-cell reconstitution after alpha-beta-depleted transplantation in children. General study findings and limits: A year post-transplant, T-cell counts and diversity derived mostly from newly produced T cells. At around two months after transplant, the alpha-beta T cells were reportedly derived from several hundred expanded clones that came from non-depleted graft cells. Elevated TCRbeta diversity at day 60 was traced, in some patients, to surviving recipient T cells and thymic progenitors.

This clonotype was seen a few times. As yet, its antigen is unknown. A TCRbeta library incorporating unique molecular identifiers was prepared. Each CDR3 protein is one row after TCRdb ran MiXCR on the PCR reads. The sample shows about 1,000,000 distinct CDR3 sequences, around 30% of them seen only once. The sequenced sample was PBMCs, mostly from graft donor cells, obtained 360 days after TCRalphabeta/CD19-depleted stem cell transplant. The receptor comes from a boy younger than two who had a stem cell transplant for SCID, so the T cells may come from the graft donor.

CDR3 DNA sequence: TGCGCCAGCAGTAGTGGGACAAAGAACTATGGCTACACCTTC. The encoded protein is CASSSGTKNYGYTF. The J gene is TRBJ1-2, the V gene TRBV5-1, with TRBD1 as a possible D gene (6 bases). V lost 5 bases to trimming and J lost 2 bases, with 13 bases between them. Germline lookup yields CDR1 SGHRS and CDR2 YFSETQ. CDR3 length equals 14 residues.